The TCR beta chain under discussion was sequenced for a study of cytomegalovirus exposure and HLA in healthy donors. To note about this clone: Its matching antigen is unknown.

Study-level results: In a later analysis, first-cohort TCR clusters were found to tend to co-occur in the approximately 110 validation repertoires.

This CDR3 contains 12 residues. Germline CDR1 and CDR2: MDHEN and SYDVKM. V was pared by 5 bases and J by 8 bases, with 12 bases between. Assay used: immunoSEQ multiplex PCR; TCRdb lists only in-frame clones, some missing. This table holds 170,000 or so clones, 85% found once. This clonotype was obtained from a man aged 18 to 35 in good health and CMV-seropositive. The gene calls are TRBV28 and TRBJ1-2; a possible D gene is TRBD1 (5 bases). The specimen sequenced was PBMCs. The CDR3 reads CASSIQGGGYTF. DNA of the CDR3: TGTGCCAGCAGTATTCAGGGCGGCGGCTACACCTTC.